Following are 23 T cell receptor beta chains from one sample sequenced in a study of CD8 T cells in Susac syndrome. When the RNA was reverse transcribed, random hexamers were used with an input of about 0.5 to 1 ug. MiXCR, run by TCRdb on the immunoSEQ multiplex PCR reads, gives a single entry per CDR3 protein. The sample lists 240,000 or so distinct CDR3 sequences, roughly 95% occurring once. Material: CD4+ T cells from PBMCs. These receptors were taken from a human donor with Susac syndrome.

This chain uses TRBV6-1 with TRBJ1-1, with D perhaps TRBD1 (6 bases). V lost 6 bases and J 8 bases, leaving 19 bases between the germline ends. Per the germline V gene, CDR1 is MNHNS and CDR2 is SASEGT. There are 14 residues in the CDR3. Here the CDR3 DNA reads TGTGCCAGCAGGCCACAGGGAAGGGGACCCGAAGCTTTCTTT. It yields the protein CASRPQGRGPEAFF.

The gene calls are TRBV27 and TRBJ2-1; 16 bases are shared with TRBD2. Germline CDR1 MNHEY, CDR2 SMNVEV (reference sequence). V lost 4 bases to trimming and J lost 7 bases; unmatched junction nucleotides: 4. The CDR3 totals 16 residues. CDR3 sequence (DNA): TGTGCCAGCAGTTCCCAGGGACTAGCGGGAGGGAATGAGCAGTTCTTC. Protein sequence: CASSSQGLAGGNEQFF.

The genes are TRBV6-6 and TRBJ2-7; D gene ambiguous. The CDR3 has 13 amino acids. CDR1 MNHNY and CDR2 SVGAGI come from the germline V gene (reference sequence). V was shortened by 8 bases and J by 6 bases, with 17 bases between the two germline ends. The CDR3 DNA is TGTGCCAGCTCAAAACCTGAGCTCCGCGAGCAGTACTTC. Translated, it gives CASSKPELREQYF.

The CDR3 reads CASSPFRLSSYNEQFF. Written as DNA, the CDR3 is TGTGCCAGCAGTCCGTTCAGGCTAAGCTCCTACAATGAGCAGTTCTTC. The genes are TRBV6-6 and TRBJ2-1, with no clear D. Germline CDR1 and CDR2: MNHNY and SVGAGI (reference sequence). Deletions cut 5 bases from V and 0 bases from J, with 14 bases between. The CDR3 runs 16 residues.

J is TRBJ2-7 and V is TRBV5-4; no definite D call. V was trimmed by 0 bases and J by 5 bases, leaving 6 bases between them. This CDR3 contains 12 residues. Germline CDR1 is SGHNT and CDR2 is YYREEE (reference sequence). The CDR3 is CASSLAQHEQYF. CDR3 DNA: TGTGCCAGCAGCTTGGCCCAGCACGAGCAGTACTTC.

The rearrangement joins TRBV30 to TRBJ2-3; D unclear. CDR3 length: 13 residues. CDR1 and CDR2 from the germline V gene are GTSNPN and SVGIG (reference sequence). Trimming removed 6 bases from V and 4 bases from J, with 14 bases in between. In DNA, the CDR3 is TGTGCCTGTCTTAGGCAGGCGGCAGATACGCAGTATTTT. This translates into CACLRQAADTQYF.

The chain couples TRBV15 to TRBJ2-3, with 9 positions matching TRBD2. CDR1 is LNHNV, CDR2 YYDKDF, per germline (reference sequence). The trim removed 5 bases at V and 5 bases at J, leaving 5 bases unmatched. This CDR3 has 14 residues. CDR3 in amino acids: CATSRRLAEDTQYF. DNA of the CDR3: TGTGCCACCAGCCGAAGACTAGCGGAAGATACGCAGTATTTT.

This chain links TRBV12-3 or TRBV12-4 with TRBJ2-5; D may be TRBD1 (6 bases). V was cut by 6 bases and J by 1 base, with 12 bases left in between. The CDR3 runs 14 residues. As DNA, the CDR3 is TGTGCCAGCAGACCGGGACACAGCCAAGAGACCCAGTACTTC. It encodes CASRPGHSQETQYF.

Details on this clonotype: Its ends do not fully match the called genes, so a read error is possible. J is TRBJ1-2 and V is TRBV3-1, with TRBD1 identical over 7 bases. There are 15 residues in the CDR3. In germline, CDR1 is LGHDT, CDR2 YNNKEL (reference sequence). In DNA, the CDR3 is TGTGCCAGCAGCCATCCAATGGGACAGTCCTATCGCTACACCTTC. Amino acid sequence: CASSHPMGQSYRYTF.

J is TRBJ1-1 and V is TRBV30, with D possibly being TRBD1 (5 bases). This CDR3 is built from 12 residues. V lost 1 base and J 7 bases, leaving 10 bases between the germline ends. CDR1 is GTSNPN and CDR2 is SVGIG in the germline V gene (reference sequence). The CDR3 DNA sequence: TGTGCCTGGAGTGGGGGACCGCGTGAAGCTTTCTTT. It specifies CAWSGGPREAFF.

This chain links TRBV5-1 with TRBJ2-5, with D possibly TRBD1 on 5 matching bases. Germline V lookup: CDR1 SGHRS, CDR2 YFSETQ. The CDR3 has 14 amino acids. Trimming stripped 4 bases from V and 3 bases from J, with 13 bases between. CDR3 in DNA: TGCGCCAGCAGCACAGGACGGCTAGAAGAGACCCAGTACTTC. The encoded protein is CASSTGRLEETQYF.

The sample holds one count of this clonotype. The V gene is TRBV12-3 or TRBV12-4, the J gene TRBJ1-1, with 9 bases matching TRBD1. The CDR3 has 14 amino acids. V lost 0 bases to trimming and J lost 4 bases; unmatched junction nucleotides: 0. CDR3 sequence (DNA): TGTGCCAGCAGTTTAGCGACAGGGGGCACTGAAGCTTTCTTT. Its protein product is CASSLATGGTEAFF.

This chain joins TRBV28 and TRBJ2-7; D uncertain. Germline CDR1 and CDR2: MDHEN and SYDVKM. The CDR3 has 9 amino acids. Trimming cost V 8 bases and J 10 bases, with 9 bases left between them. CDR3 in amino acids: CASGSSQYF. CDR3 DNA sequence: TGTGCCAGCGGCTCATCTCAGTACTTC.

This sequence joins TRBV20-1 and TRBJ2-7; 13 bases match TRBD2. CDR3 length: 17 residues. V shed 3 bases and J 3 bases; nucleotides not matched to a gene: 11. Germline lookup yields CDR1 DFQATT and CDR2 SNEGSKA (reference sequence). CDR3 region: CSASVGTSGIFLYEQYF. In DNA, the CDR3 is TGCAGTGCTAGTGTCGGGACTAGCGGGATATTCCTCTACGAGCAGTACTTC.

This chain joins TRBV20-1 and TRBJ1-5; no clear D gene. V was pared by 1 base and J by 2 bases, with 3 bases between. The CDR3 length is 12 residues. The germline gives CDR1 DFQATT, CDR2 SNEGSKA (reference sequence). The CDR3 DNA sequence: TGCAGTGCTAGAGGGCGCAATCAGCCCCAGCATTTT. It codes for CSARGRNQPQHF.

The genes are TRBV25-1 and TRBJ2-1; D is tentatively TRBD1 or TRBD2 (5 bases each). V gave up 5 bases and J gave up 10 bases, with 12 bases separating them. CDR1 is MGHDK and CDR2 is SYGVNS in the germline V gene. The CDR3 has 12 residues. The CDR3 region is CASSYLGAEQFF. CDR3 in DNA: TGTGCCAGCAGTTACCTCGGGGCAGAGCAGTTCTTC.

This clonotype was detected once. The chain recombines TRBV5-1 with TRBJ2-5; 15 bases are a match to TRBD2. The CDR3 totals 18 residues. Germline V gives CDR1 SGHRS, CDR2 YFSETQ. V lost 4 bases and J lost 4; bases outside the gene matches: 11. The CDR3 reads CASSLGLAGGSRRETQYF. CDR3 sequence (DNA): TGCGCCAGCAGCCTAGGACTAGCGGGAGGGTCCCGTCGAGAGACCCAGTACTTC.

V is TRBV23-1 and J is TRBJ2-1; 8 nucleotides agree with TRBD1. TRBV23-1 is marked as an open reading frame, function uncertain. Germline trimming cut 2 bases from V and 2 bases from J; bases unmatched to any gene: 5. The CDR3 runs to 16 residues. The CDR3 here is CASSQPGQGTYNEQFF. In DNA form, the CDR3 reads TGCGCCAGCAGTCAACCAGGACAGGGAACCTACAATGAGCAGTTCTTC.

DNA for the CDR3: TGTGCCAGCAGTGCAACTCTAGGGGGGCTCGGCGAAAAACTGTTTTTT. It yields the protein CASSATLGGLGEKLFF. The chain employs TRBV9 and TRBJ1-4; possible D gene TRBD1, 6 bases. Trimming took off 5 bases at V and 8 bases at J, with 22 bases between the two ends. Germline V gene lookup returns CDR1 SGDLS and CDR2 YYNGEE. The CDR3 sequence is 16 residues long.

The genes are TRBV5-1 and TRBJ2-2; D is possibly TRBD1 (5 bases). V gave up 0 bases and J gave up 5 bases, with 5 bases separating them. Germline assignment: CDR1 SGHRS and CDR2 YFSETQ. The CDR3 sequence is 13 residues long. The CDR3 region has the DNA TGCGCCAGCAGCTTGGAGGGGACCGGGGAGCTGTTTTTT. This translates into CASSLEGTGELFF.

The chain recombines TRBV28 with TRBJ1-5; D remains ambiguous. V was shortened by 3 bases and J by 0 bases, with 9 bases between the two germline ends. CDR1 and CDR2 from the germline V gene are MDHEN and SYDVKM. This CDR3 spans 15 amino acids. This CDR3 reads CASSFKRPSNQPQHF. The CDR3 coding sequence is TGTGCCAGCAGTTTCAAGAGACCTAGCAATCAGCCCCAGCATTTT.

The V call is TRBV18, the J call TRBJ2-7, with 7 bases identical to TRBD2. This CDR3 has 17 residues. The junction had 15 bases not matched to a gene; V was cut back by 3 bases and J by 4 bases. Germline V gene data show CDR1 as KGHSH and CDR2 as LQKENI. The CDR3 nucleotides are TGTGCCAGCTCACCCCTACCAACTGGCGGGGGATTATACGAGCAGTACTTC. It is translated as CASSPLPTGGGLYEQYF. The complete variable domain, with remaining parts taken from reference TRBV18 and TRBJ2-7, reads NAGVMQNPRHLVRRRGQEARLRCSPMKGHSHVYWYRQLPEEGLKFMVYLQKENIIDESGMPKERFSAEFPKEGPSILRIQQVVRGDSAAYFCASSPLPTGGGLYEQYFGPGTRLTVT.

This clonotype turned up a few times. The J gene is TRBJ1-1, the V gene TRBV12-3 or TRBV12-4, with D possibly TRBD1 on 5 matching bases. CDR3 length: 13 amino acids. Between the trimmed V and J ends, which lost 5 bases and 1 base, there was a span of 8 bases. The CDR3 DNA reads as TGTGCCAGCAGTACTCAGGGGAACACTGAAGCTTTCTTT. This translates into CASSTQGNTEAFF.